This passage covers 8 T cell receptor beta chains from one sample sequenced in a study of vaccination effects on CD4 cells after COVID-19. ViraFEST used viral peptide pools to expand antigen-specific CD4+ T cells before sequencing. After around ten days in culture, the CD4+ T cells were isolated. Vaccine recipients had no previous SARS-CoV-2 infection; their nucleocapsid antibodies were negative. Clones were read by immunoSEQ multiplex PCR, and TCRdb kept only the in-frame ones, dropping some. The sample carries tens of thousands of clones, roughly three quarters recorded once. The antigens these receptors bind are not known. Source: CD4+ T cells from PBMCs cultured with HCoV-NL63 spike peptides, taken before COVID-19 vaccination. The source of these receptors is a human donor who received a COVID-19 vaccine.

The chain links TRBV5-6 to TRBJ1-2, with D perhaps matching TRBD1 (5 bases). The CDR3 has 15 residues. Germline CDR1 SGHDT, CDR2 YYEEEE. V was pared by 4 bases and J by 4 bases, with 17 bases between. The CDR3 loop is CASSPHSGGTYGYTF. In nucleotides, the CDR3 is TGTGCCAGCAGCCCCCATTCTGGGGGAACCTATGGCTACACCTTC.

The chain is built from TRBV7-2 and TRBJ2-1, with D uncertain. Germline CDR1 is SGHTA and CDR2 is FQGNSA. The V and J ends lost 5 bases and 3 bases respectively, with 14 bases between them. The CDR3 is 15 residues long. Here the CDR3 DNA reads TGTGCCAGCAGCCCAGGTACTGTCTACTACAATGAGCAGTTCTTC. It codes for CASSPGTVYYNEQFF.

The CDR3 spells CATSLPSADQGRQPQHF. CDR3 DNA sequence: TGTGCCACCAGCCTCCCCTCCGCTGACCAGGGAAGACAGCCCCAGCATTTT. This sequence joins TRBV24-1 and TRBJ1-5; weak D call: TRBD1 (5 bases). Germline V lookup: CDR1 KGHDR, CDR2 SFDVKD. The CDR3 is 17 amino acids. Trimming shortened V by 7 bases and J by 7 bases, and 25 bases separated the two germline ends.

The J gene is TRBJ2-1, the V gene TRBV3-1 (or the pseudogene TRBV3-2); tentatively, D is TRBD1 or TRBD2 (5 bases each). V dropped 4 bases and J dropped 10 bases, with 11 bases sitting between them. The CDR3 has 12 amino acids. Germline-derived CDR1 and CDR2 are LGHDT and YNNKEL (reference sequence). The CDR3 DNA reads TGTGCCAGCAGCCGTGGGACGAAGGAGCAGTTCTTC. This encodes CASSRGTKEQFF.

In its sample, this clone was seen once. This chain joins TRBV6-5 and TRBJ2-2; unclear D gene. V lost 5 bases, J lost 4 bases, and 5 bases lay in between. Germline V gene sequence: CDR1 MNHEY, CDR2 SVGAGI. CDR3 length equals 12 residues. The CDR3 here is CASSQTTGELFF. The CDR3 DNA sequence: TGTGCCAGCAGTCAGACCACCGGGGAGCTGTTTTTT.

The chain is built from TRBV5-1 and TRBJ2-5; no clear D. In germline, CDR1 is SGHRS, CDR2 YFSETQ. The V gene lost 0 bases and the J gene lost 4 bases, with 7 bases spanning the gap. CDR3 size: 13 residues. This CDR3 reads CASSLGPGETQYF. For the CDR3, the DNA is TGCGCCAGCAGCTTGGGTCCCGGAGAGACCCAGTACTTC.

V gene TRBV7-2 combines with J gene TRBJ2-5; D is possibly TRBD1 (6 bases). The CDR3 runs 14 residues. Germline values: CDR1 SGHTA, CDR2 FQGNSA. The V gene lost 5 bases and the J gene lost 1 base, with 11 bases spanning the gap. The DNA of the CDR3 is TGTGCCAGCAGCCTATACAGGGTCCAAGAGACCCAGTACTTC. It codes for CASSLYRVQETQYF.

This chain uses TRBV2 with TRBJ1-2; no clear D gene. CDR1 is SNHLY, CDR2 FYNNEI, per germline. Trimming cost V 2 bases and J 6 bases, with 7 bases left between them. The CDR3 sequence is 12 residues long. The CDR3 nucleotides are TGTGCCAGCAGTGAACAGATCCATGGCTACACCTTC. This codes for CASSEQIHGYTF.